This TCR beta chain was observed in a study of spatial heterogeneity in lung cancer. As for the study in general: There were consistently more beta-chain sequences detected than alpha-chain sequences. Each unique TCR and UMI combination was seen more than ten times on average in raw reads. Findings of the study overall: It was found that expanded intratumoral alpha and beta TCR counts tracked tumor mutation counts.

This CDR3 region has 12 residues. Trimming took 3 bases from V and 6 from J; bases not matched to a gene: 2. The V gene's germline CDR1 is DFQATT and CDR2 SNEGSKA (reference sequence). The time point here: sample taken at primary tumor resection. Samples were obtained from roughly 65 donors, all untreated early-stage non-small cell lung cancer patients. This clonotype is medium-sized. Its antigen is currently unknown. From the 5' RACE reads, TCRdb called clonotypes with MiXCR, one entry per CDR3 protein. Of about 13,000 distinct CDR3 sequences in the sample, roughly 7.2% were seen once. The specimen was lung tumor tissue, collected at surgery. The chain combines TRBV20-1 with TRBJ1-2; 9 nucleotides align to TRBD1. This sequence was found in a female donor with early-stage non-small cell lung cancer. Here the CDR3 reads CSASRDRDGYTF. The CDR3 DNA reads TGCAGTGCTAGTCGGGACAGGGATGGCTACACCTTC.